These T cell receptor beta chains were read from a single sample in a study of T cells after posttransplantation cyclophosphamide. Here immunoSEQ multiplex PCR was the method, and the copy in TCRdb shows in-frame clones only, minus some. The sample gives about 38,000 clones, none seen only once, and the top ten clones hold 2.5%. Sequences were obtained from PBMCs. Receptors originate from a man aged 45-60 years in good health, CMV-negative, and a related stem cell transplant donor. Each CDR3 is given with its conserved first and last residue. A D gene is named only where the DNA matches it firmly. Clone size is shown for a subset of rows, as once, few, many or a class of expanded clone.

v_gene	abundance	d_gene	len	j_gene	CDR3nt	CDR3aa
TRBV6-6	many	.	16	TRBJ2-1	TGTGCCAGCAGTGGGTTACGGGGGAGGACCTACAATGAGCAGTTCTTC	CASSGLRGRTYNEQFF
TRBV4-1	many	.	13	TRBJ2-1	TGCGCCAGCAGCCAAGATCCTTTTAATGAGCAGTTCTTC	CASSQDPFNEQFF
TRBV11-2	many	.	13	TRBJ1-1	TGTGCCAGCAGCTTGCGAAGGAACACTGAAGCTTTCTTT	CASSLRRNTEAFF
TRBV29-1	many	.	14	TRBJ2-3	TGCAGCGTTGAAGAGTGGCAGGGTGCAGATACGCAGTATTTT	CSVEEWQGADTQYF
TRBV11-2	many	TRBD2	16	TRBJ2-2	TGTGCCAGCAGCTTAGAGGCTAGCGGGAGAACCGGGGAGCTGTTTTTT	CASSLEASGRTGELFF
TRBV13	many	TRBD1	12	TRBJ1-2	TGTGCCAGCAGGGGGACAGTTTATGGCTACACCTTC	CASRGTVYGYTF
TRBV29-1	many	.	14	TRBJ1-3	TGCAGCGTTGATCGCTTTAAGGGCGGGAACACCATATATTTT	CSVDRFKGGNTIYF
TRBV7-9	medium-sized	TRBD1	18	TRBJ1-3	TGTGCCAGCAGCTTATATGGGAGGGACAGGTGGTCTGGAAACACCATATATTTT	CASSLYGRDRWSGNTIYF
TRBV2	many	TRBD1	12	TRBJ2-7	TGTGCCAGCACCAACAGGGGTTACGAGCAGTACTTC	CASTNRGYEQYF
TRBV6-1	many	.	12	TRBJ2-7	TGTGCCAGCAGTGCCCTGCGATACGAGCAGTACTTC	CASSALRYEQYF
TRBV6-1	few	TRBD2	12	TRBJ2-7	TGTGCCAGCAATTCGGGACTAGTGTTAAAGTACTTC	CASNSGLVLKYF
TRBV7-9	many	TRBD1	15	TRBJ2-7	TGTGCCAGCAGCTTAATCAATGACAGGGCCTACGAGCAGTACTTC	CASSLINDRAYEQYF
TRBV5-4	.	.	13	TRBJ2-3	TGTGCCAGCAACGACAGATCCACAGATACGCAGTATTTT	CASNDRSTDTQYF
TRBV10-3	many	TRBD2	13	TRBJ2-5	TGTGCCTCACGTATGGGGGGGTTGGAGACCCAGTACTTC	CASRMGGLETQYF
TRBV25-1	many	TRBD1	15	TRBJ2-2	TGTGCCAGCAGTGTCGGACAGGGGGCTACCGGGGAGCTGTTTTTT	CASSVGQGATGELFF
TRBV4-1	.	TRBD2	16	TRBJ2-3	TGCGCCAGCAGCCGACGGACTAGCGGGGAGACAAATACGCAGTATTTT	CASSRRTSGETNTQYF
TRBV19	many	.	13	TRBJ2-3	TGTGCCAGTAGTATAGAGTCCGGGGATACGCAGTATTTT	CASSIESGDTQYF
TRBV25-1	medium-sized	.	12	TRBJ1-1	TGTGCCAGCAGTGCTGGGGCGGATGAAGCTTTCTTT	CASSAGADEAFF
TRBV18	many	.	16	TRBJ2-3	TGTGCCAGCTCACCACCTCCCAGGGGAGTGGCAGATACGCAGTATTTT	CASSPPPRGVADTQYF
TRBV5-1	many	TRBD1	15	TRBJ1-2	TGCGCCAGCAGCCCGGACGGGACAGGGGGATATGGCTACACCTTC	CASSPDGTGGYGYTF
TRBV9	many	.	17	TRBJ1-1	TGTGCCAGCAGTGATTCCCCCGGCGCCCGGGGAAACACTGAAGCTTTCTTT	CASSDSPGARGNTEAFF
TRBV5-8	many	.	15	TRBJ1-4	TGTGCCAGCACCCCGGCCCAAGGGGGTGATGAAAAACTGTTTTTT	CASTPAQGGDEKLFF
TRBV19	many	TRBD1	19	TRBJ1-3	TGTGCCAGTAGTTCTCCGACAGGGTTGGATTTTCTTTCTGGAAACACCATATATTTT	CASSSPTGLDFLSGNTIYF
TRBV7-6	many	.	14	TRBJ2-5	TGTGCCAGCAGCCTCACTAGCCTTGGGGAGACCCAGTACTTC	CASSLTSLGETQYF
TRBV30	many	.	14	TRBJ2-1	TGTGCCTGGAGTGTTACCCGGGTGAGGAATGAGCAGTTCTTC	CAWSVTRVRNEQFF
TRBV29-1	.	.	12	TRBJ2-5	TGCATCTGCAGGGGCCCCCAAGAGACCCAGTACTTC	CICRGPQETQYF
TRBV10-3	many	TRBD1	16	TRBJ2-2	TGTGCCATCACAGCGGACAGGGTTGTGAACACCGGGGAGCTGTTTTTT	CAITADRVVNTGELFF
TRBV27	many	.	15	TRBJ1-1	TGTGCCAGCAGACCGGGACTACGCTGGAGCACTGAAGCTTTCTTT	CASRPGLRWSTEAFF
TRBV18	many	TRBD1	15	TRBJ2-7	TGTGCCAGCTCACCACCCGGGACAGGGGCGTCCGAGCAGTACTTC	CASSPPGTGASEQYF
TRBV29-1	many	.	14	TRBJ2-1	TGCAGCCTCCTCGGCCCCGCGGAGCACAATGAGCAGTTCTTC	CSLLGPAEHNEQFF
TRBV29-1	many	.	15	TRBJ2-3	TGCAGCGTGGCAGGGACAATCAGAGGCACAGATACGCAGTATTTT	CSVAGTIRGTDTQYF
TRBV20-1	many	.	11	TRBJ1-1	TGCAGTGCTATACCGGCGGATGAAGCTTTCTTT	CSAIPADEAFF
TRBV7-7	many	TRBD2	16	TRBJ2-5	TGTGCTAGCAGCCGAGGACTAGCGGGAGTAATGGAGACCCAGTACTTC	CASSRGLAGVMETQYF
TRBV14	many	.	14	TRBJ2-3	TGTGCCAGCAGCCAAGATGCGAGTTTAGATACGCAGTATTTT	CASSQDASLDTQYF
TRBV6-5	many	.	14	TRBJ1-4	TGTGCCACCCGGGACACTGCAACTAATGAAAAACTGTTTTTT	CATRDTATNEKLFF
TRBV19	many	TRBD2	12	TRBJ2-1	TGTGCCAGTAGTATGGGGGGGAATGAGCAGTTCTTC	CASSMGGNEQFF
TRBV5-5	many	.	14	TRBJ2-5	TGTGCCAGCAGCTTGGCACAGGCCCAAGAGACCCAGTACTTC	CASSLAQAQETQYF
TRBV6-1	many	.	13	TRBJ1-1	TGTGCCAGCAGGACAGACCCGAACACTGAAGCTTTCTTT	CASRTDPNTEAFF
TRBV18	few	.	12	TRBJ1-2	TGTGCCAGCTGGGGCAGGGATCATGGCTACACCTTC	CASWGRDHGYTF
TRBV5-6	many	.	16	TRBJ2-2	TGTGCCAGCAGCTTGGTCGGGGTACTAGGCACCGGGGAGCTGTTTTTT	CASSLVGVLGTGELFF
TRBV6-5	many	TRBD2	15	TRBJ2-1	TGTGCCAGCAGCCCCGGGACTAGCGGGATTCATGAGCAGTTCTTC	CASSPGTSGIHEQFF
TRBV25-1	many	TRBD1	14	TRBJ1-1	TGTGCCAGCAGTGAGGGACAGGGGTTCACTGAAGCTTTCTTT	CASSEGQGFTEAFF
TRBV7-9	few	TRBD1	14	TRBJ2-5	TGTGCCAGCACCTTAGACAGGGATAAAGAGACCCAGTACTTC	CASTLDRDKETQYF
TRBV6-6	many	.	15	TRBJ2-1	TGTGCCAGCAGCCTACAGGGATTGAGAAACAATGAGCAGTTCTTC	CASSLQGLRNNEQFF
TRBV9	few	TRBD1	15	TRBJ1-6	TGTGCCAGCAGCGTAGGGGGACAGGGCGATTCACCCCTCCACTTT	CASSVGGQGDSPLHF
TRBV30	many	.	15	TRBJ1-2	TGTGCCTGGAACCGAGGGTCCGGGGGAACCTATGGCTACACCTTC	CAWNRGSGGTYGYTF
TRBV19	few	TRBD1	16	TRBJ1-2	TGTGCCAGTTCTCGGATCCGGGACAGAGCTAACTATGGCTACACCTTC	CASSRIRDRANYGYTF
TRBV7-3	few	TRBD2	19	TRBJ2-2	TGTGCCAGCAGCTTAAGGGGGACTAGCGGGGGGACGAACACCGGGGAGCTGTTTTTT	CASSLRGTSGGTNTGELFF
TRBV5-1	many	.	14	TRBJ1-1	TGCGCCAGCAGCTCACAGGGTATGAGGACTGAAGCTTTCTTT	CASSSQGMRTEAFF
TRBV6-5	many	TRBD2	15	TRBJ2-3	TGTGCCAGCGCCCTCAGGGCGGGGGGCGGGGATACGCAGTATTTT	CASALRAGGGDTQYF
TRBV7-9	many	.	16	TRBJ1-2	TGTGCCAGCAGCTTAGAGGTCTTGACAGCAATCTATGGCTACACCTTC	CASSLEVLTAIYGYTF
TRBV18	many	TRBD2	16	TRBJ2-3	TGTGCCAGCTCACGTCTCGGGCGGGGGTCCCGAGATACGCAGTATTTT	CASSRLGRGSRDTQYF
TRBV9	many	.	16	TRBJ1-2	TGTGCCAGCAGCGTAGCTACGAGGCGGGGTATAGGGGGCTACACCTTC	CASSVATRRGIGGYTF
TRBV27	many	.	15	TRBJ1-5	TGTGCCAGCAGTTACCAACGCGGGGGGGATCAGCCCCAGCATTTT	CASSYQRGGDQPQHF
TRBV5-1	.	TRBD2	16	TRBJ2-5	TGCGCCAGCAGCATCGGGACTAGCGGGGACCAAGAGACCCAGTACTTC	CASSIGTSGDQETQYF
TRBV19	many	.	13	TRBJ2-7	TGTGCCAGTAAAACTACAGGGGGGGGAGAGCAGTACTTC	CASKTTGGGEQYF
TRBV11-3	many	.	14	TRBJ2-1	TGTGCCTGCAAAAGCGGAGGAGTCGCCAATGAGCAGTTCTTC	CACKSGGVANEQFF